This TCR beta chain was recorded in a study of regulatory T cells in long-lasting Graves disease. Broader study findings: Among persistent patients, a larger number of public clonotypes were shared (over 2,500) than among newly diagnosed patients (roughly 910).

At least ten counts were recorded for this clonotype. The antigen is undetermined. Time point here: newly diagnosed GD, antithyroid drugs for less than 3 months. PBMC RNA was the source of the TCR library. Building of the TCR beta libraries involved iRepertoire HTBI primers and Arm-PCR of CDR3 regions. Authors' analysis steps: Samples collectively showed some 60 TRBV and approximately 15 TRBJ segments. TCRdb itself ran the multiplex PCR reads through MiXCR, one entry per CDR3 protein. These V and J calls derive from TCRdb rather than the authors' analysis. The table records some 330,000 distinct CDR3 sequences, around 11% of them present only once. The sample was also reused in another study, on T cells in Graves' hyperthyroidism and ophthalmopathy. That paper adds: Through a model of 13 V-J features, ophthalmopathy was separated from stable hyperthyroidism.

The TCR was taken from a young woman with Graves disease. The specimen was peripheral blood mononuclear cells (PBMCs), collected at new diagnosis, from a patient treated with antithyroid drugs.

Here the CDR3 reads CASSSQGKTYNEQFF. The CDR3 DNA follows: TGTGCCAGCAGCTCACAGGGGAAAACCTACAATGAGCAGTTCTTC. The chain combines TRBV7-2 with TRBJ2-1; 7 bases are shared with TRBD1. V gave up 4 bases and J gave up 2 bases; unmatched junction bases: 5. The CDR3 is 15 amino acids. CDR1 is SGHTA, CDR2 FQGNSA, per germline.